This T cell receptor beta chain was sequenced for a study of shared clonotypes between healthy human individuals. On the study more broadly: The plates for each donor numbered three CD4 naive, three CD4 memory, two CD8 naive and one CD8 memory.

On this clone: Other DNA sequences in this specimen translate into the identical CDR3.

None of the donors, who were healthy HIV-negative adults, had recently had acute infections or vaccinations. The data were produced by immunoSEQ multiplex PCR, yet TCRdb's version contains in-frame clones alone and is incomplete. The sample comprises millions of clones, over 85% of which are singletons, and roughly 0.14% rests with the top ten. The specimen sequenced was naive CD4+ T cells sorted from blood. The subset here: CD45RA+ positively selected. The TCR sequence derives from a man between 18 and 35 years old in good health.

This CDR3 reads CASSLGTGNEQFF. CDR3 sequence (DNA): TGTGCCAGCAGCTTAGGTACAGGGAATGAGCAGTTCTTC. The V call is TRBV7-2, the J call TRBJ2-1; possibly TRBD1 for D (6 bases). CDR1 and CDR2 (germline): SGHTA, FQGNSA. The CDR3 covers 13 residues. V was trimmed by 1 base and J by 7 bases, leaving 8 bases between them. The variable domain in full, with the rest retrieved from reference TRBV7-2 and TRBJ2-1, is GAGVSQSPSNKVTEKGKDVELRCDPISGHTALYWYRQSLGQGLEFLIYFQGNSAPDKSGLPSDRFSAERTGGSVSTLTIQRTQQEDSAVYLCASSLGTGNEQFFGPGTRLTVL.